The present T cell receptor beta chain was sequenced within a study of sequential checkpoint blockade in melanoma. Background on the study: Patients were randomized 1:1 to nivolumab-then-ipilimumab or ipilimumab-then-nivolumab first-line. Both treatment sequences were followed by maintenance nivolumab.

Treatment described: randomized to nivolumab then ipilimumab (arm A) or the reverse (arm B). None of the patients previously received DNA-damaging chemotherapy. Live CD3+CD8+ CD19− CD56− cells were sorted from PBMCs. Germline V gene sequence: CDR1 SNHLY, CDR2 FYNNEI. Trimming took off 6 bases at V and 2 bases at J, with 14 bases between the two ends. The CDR3 sequence is 15 residues long. Profiling relied on immunoSEQ multiplex PCR, and the TCRdb table lists in-frame clones only, not all of them. The sample lists about 27,000 clones, 75% to 80% seen once, with roughly 20% in the top ten. This TCR derives from a human donor with melanoma. This chain links TRBV2 with TRBJ2-4; weak D call: TRBD1 (6 bases). This sample comprised CD8+ T cells sorted from blood (inferred from file names), obtained from a patient given nivolumab and ipilimumab in sequence. The CDR3 coding sequence is TGTGCCAGCAGCTACCTACAGGGCCCCAAAAACATTCAGTACTTC. It encodes CASSYLQGPKNIQYF.